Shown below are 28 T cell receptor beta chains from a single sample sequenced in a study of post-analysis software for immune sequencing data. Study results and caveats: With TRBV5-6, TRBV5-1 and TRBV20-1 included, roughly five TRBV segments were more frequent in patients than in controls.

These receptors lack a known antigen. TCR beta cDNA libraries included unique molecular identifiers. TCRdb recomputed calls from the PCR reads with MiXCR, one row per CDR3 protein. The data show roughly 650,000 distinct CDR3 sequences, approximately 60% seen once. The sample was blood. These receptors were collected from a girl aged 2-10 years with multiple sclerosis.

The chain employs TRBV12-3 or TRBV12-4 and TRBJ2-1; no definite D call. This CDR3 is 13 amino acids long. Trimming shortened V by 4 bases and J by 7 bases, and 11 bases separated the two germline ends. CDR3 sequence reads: CASSYPLRNEQFF. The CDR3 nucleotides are TGTGCCAGCAGTTATCCCTTACGGAATGAGCAGTTCTTC.

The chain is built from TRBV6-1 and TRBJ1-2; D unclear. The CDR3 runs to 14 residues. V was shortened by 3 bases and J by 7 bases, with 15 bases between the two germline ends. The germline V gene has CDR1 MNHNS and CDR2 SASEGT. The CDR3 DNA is TGTGCCAGCAGTGAGCAAGCAGGAAAGTCTGGCTACACCTTC. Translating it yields CASSEQAGKSGYTF.

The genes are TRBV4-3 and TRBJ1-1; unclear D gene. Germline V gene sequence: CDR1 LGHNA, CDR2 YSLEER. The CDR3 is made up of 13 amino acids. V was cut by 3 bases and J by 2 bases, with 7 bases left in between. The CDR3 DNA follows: TGCGCCAGCAGCCAGAGTTATAACACTGAAGCTTTCTTT. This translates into CASSQSYNTEAFF.

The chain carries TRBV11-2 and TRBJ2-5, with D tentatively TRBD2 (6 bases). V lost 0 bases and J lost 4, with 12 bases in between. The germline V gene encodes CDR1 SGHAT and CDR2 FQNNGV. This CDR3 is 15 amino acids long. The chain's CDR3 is CASSLDSGGIETQYF. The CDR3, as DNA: TGTGCCAGCAGCTTAGATTCTGGCGGGATAGAGACCCAGTACTTC. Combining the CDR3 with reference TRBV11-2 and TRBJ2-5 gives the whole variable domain EAGVAQSPRYKIIEKRQSVAFWCNPISGHATLYWYQQILGQGPKLLIQFQNNGVVDDSQLPKDRFSAERLKGVDSTLKIQPAKLEDSAVYLCASSLDSGGIETQYFGPGTRLLVL.

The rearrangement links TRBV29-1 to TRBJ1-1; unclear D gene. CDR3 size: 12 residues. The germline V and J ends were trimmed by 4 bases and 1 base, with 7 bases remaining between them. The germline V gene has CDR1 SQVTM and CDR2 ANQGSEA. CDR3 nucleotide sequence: TGCAGCGTTGTAGTCCGGAACACTGAAGCTTTCTTT. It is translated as CSVVVRNTEAFF.

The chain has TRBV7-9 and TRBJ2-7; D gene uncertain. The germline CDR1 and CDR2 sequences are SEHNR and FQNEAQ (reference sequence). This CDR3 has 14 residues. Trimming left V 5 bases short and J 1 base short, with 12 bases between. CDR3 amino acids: CASSNQDGSYEQYF. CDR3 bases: TGTGCCAGCAGCAACCAGGACGGGTCCTACGAGCAGTACTTC. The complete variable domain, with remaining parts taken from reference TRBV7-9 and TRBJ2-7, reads DTGVSQNPRHKITKRGQNVTFRCDPISEHNRLYWYRQTLGQGPEFLTYFQNEAQLEKSRLLSDRFSAERPKGSFSTLEIQRTEQGDSAMYLCASSNQDGSYEQYFGPGTRLTVT.

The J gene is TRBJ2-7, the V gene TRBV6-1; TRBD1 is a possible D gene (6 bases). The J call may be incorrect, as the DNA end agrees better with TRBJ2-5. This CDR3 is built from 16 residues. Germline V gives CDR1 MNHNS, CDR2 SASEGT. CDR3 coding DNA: TGTGCCAGCAGTCTAACGTCAGGGGTCGTAAGCGGGACCCAGTACTTC. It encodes CASSLTSGVVSGTQYF.

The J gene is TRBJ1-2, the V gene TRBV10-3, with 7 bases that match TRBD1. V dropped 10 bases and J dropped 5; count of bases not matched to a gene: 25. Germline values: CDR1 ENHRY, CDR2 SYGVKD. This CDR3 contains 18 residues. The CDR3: CATLTGPGTPSQIYGYTF. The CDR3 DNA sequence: TGTGCCACCTTGACAGGGCCTGGCACACCGTCCCAGATTTATGGCTACACCTTC.

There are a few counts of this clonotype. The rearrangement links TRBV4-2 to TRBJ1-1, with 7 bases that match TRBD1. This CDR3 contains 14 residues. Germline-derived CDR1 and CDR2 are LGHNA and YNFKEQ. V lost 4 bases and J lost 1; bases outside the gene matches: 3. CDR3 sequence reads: CASSPGGENTEAFF. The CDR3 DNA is TGTGCCAGCAGCCCAGGGGGGGAGAACACTGAAGCTTTCTTT.

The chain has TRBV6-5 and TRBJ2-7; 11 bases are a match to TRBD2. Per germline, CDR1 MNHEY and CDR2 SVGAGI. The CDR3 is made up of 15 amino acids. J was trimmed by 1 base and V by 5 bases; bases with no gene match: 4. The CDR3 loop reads CASSLLAGASYEQYF. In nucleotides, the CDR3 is TGTGCCAGCAGTCTACTAGCGGGAGCTTCCTACGAGCAGTACTTC.

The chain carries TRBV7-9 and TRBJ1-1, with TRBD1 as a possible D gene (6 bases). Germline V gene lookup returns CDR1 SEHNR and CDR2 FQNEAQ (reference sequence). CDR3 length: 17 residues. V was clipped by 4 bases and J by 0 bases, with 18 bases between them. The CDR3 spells CASSSRSGGAMNTEAFF. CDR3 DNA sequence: TGTGCCAGCAGCTCCCGCTCCGGGGGGGCCATGAACACTGAAGCTTTCTTT.

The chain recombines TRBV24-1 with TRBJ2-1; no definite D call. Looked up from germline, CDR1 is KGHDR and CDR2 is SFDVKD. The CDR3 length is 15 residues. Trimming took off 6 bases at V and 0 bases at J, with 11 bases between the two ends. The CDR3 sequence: CATSKVGSSYNEQFF. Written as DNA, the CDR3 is TGTGCCACCAGTAAGGTGGGTTCCTCCTACAATGAGCAGTTCTTC.

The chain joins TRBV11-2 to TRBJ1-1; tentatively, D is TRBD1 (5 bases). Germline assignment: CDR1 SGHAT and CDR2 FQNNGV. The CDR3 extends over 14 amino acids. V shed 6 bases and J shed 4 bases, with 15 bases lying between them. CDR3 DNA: TGTGCCAGCAGTGCCCAGGACATCCGCACTGAAGCTTTCTTT. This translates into CASSAQDIRTEAFF.

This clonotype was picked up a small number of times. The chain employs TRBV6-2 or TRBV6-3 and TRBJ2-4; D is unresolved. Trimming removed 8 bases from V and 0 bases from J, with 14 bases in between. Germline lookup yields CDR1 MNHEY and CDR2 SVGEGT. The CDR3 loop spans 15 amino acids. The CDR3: CASSQTRLAKNIQYF. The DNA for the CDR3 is TGTGCCAGCTCGCAAACCCGTCTAGCCAAAAACATTCAGTACTTC.

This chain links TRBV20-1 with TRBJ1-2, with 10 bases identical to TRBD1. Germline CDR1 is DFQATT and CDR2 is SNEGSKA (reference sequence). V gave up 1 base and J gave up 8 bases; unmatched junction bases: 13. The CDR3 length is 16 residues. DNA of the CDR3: TGCAGTGCTAGAGGGTCGACAGGGGGCGCGCGATGGGGCTACACCTTC. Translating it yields CSARGSTGGARWGYTF.

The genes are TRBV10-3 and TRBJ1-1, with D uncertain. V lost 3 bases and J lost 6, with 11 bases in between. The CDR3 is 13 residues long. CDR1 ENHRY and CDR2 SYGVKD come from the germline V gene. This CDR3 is CAISEPPSPEAFF. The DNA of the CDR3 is TGTGCCATCAGTGAACCCCCAAGCCCTGAAGCTTTCTTT.

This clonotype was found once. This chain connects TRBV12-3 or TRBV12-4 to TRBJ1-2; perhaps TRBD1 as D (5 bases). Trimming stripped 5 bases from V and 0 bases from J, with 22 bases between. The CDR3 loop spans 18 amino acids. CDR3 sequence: CASSQVGGSIPANYGYTF. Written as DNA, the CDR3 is TGTGCCAGCAGTCAGGTGGGGGGATCTATCCCAGCTAACTATGGCTACACCTTC.

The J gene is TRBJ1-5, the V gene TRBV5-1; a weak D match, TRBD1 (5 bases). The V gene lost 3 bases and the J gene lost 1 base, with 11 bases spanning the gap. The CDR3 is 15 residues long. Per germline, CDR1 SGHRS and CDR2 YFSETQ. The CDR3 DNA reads TGCGCCAGCAGCTATCGGGGCGCGAGCAATCAGCCCCAGCATTTT. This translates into CASSYRGASNQPQHF. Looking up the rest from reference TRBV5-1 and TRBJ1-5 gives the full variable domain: KAGVTQTPRYLIKTRGQQVTLSCSPISGHRSVSWYQQTPGQGLQFLFEYFSETQRNKGNFPGRFSGRQFSNSRSEMNVSTLELGDSALYLCASSYRGASNQPQHFGDGTRLSIL.

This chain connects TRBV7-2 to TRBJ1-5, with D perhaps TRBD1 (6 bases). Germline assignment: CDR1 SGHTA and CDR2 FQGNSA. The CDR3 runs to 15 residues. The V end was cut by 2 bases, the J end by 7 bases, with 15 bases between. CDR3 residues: CASSLWGARNQPQHF. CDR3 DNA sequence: TGTGCCAGCAGCTTATGGGGGGCGCGTAACCAGCCCCAGCATTTT.

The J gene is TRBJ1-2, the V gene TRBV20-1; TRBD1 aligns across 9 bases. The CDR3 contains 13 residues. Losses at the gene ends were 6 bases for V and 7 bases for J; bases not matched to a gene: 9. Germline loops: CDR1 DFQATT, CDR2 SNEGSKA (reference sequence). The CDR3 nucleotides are TGCAGTGCCAAGACAGGGGGGATAAGTGGCTACACCTTC. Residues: CSAKTGGISGYTF.

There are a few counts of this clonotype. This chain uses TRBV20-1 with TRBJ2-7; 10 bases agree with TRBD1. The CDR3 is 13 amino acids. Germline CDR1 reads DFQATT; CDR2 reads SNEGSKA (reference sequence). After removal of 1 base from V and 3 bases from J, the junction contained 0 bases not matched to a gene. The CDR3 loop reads CSARGTGGYEQYF. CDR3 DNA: TGCAGTGCTAGAGGGACAGGGGGCTACGAGCAGTACTTC.

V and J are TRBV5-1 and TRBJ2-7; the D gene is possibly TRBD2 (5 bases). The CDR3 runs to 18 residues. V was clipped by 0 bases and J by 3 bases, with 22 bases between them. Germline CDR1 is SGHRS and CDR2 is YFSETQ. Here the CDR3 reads CASSLAWAAAGGVYEQYF. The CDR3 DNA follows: TGCGCCAGCAGCTTGGCGTGGGCAGCGGCCGGTGGAGTCTACGAGCAGTACTTC.

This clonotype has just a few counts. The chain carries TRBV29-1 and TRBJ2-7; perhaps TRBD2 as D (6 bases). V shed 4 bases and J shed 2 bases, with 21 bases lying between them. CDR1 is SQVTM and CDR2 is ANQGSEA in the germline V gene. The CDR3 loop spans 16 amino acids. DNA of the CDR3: TGCAGCGTTGCCGAACCCGGGAGAAGGTCGGCCTACGAGCAGTACTTC. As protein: CSVAEPGRRSAYEQYF.

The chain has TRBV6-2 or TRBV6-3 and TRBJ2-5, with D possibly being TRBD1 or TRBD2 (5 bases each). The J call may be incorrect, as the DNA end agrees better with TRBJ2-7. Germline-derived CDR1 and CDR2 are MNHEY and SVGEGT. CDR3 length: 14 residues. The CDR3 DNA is TGTGCCAGCATTGGTGTGCAGGGAGCCTACGAGCAGTACTTC. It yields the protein CASIGVQGAYEQYF.

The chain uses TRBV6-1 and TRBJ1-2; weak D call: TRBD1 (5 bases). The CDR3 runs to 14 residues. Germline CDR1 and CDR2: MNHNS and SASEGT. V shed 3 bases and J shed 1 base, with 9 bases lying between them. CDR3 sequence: CASSENRFNYGYTF. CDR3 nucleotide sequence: TGTGCCAGCAGTGAGAACAGGTTTAACTATGGCTACACCTTC.

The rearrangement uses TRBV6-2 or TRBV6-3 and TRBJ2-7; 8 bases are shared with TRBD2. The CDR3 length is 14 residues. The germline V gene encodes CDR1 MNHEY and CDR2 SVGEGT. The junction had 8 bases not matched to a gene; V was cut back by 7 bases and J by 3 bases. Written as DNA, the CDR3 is TGTGCCAGCAAACCGGGACTAGTCTACTACGAGCAGTACTTC. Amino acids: CASKPGLVYYEQYF.

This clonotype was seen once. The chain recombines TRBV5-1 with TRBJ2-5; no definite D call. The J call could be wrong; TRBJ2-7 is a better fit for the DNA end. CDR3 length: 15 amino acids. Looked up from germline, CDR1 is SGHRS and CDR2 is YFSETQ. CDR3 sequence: CASSWTPVNSGEQYF. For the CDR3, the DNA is TGCGCCAGCAGCTGGACCCCCGTAAACTCGGGCGAGCAGTACTTC.

The CDR3 sequence: CASSPILAGSSTDTQYF. The CDR3 DNA sequence: TGTGCCAGCAGCCCTATACTAGCGGGGTCCTCCACAGATACGCAGTATTTT. The chain is built from TRBV7-7 and TRBJ2-3; 10 nucleotides align to TRBD2. The CDR3 runs 17 residues. V was clipped by 5 bases and J by 2 bases; unmatched bases: 10. Per germline, CDR1 SSHAT and CDR2 FNYEAQ (reference sequence).